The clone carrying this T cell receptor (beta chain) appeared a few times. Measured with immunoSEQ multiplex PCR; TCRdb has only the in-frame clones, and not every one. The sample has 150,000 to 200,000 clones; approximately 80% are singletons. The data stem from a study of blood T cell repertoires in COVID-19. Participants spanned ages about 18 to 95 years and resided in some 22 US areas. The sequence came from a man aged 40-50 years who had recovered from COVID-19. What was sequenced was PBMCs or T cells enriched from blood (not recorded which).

The CDR3 sequence: CASSFKGANTGELFF. CDR3 bases: TGTGCCAGCAGCTTCAAAGGGGCCAACACCGGGGAGCTGTTTTTT. The rearrangement joins TRBV7-2 to TRBJ2-2; D may be TRBD1 (5 bases). V shed 3 bases and J shed 2 bases, with 10 bases lying between them. Per germline, CDR1 SGHTA and CDR2 FQGNSA. CDR3 size: 15 residues.